A selection of T cell receptor beta chains follows, all from one sample in a study of persistence of HIV-infected CD4 T cells. Their antigen targets remain unknown. This table comes from immunoSEQ multiplex PCR, and its TCRdb copy is limited to in-frame clones, with some not included. The sample yields roughly 35,000 clones, more than 75% seen once. The input for sequencing was cultured CD4+ T cells from PBMCs, taken from a patient who received antiretroviral therapy. These receptors all stem from an adult with HIV. The donor label of this sample is uncertain. Each CDR3 is given with its conserved first and last residue. Fields, in order: clone size, V gene, J gene, D gene, CDR3 protein, CDR3 DNA. D genes are given only for firm matches. Some rows have no size entry. The others give once, few or many, or a class for an expanded clone.

>.|TRBV9|TRBJ1-1|.
CASSVRGGNTEAFF
TGTGCCAGCAGCGTACGCGGGGGGAACACTGAAGCTTTCTTT
>few|TRBV6-1|TRBJ1-3|.
CASSSGDTIYF
TGTGCCAGCAGTTCTGGGGACACCATATATTTT
>.|TRBV5-6|TRBJ1-5|.
CASSWTPSQPQHF
TGTGCCAGCAGCTGGACACCTTCCCAGCCCCAGCATTTT
>.|TRBV25-1|TRBJ1-6|.
CASTEWGDNSPLHF
TGTGCCAGCACCGAATGGGGGGATAATTCACCCCTCCACTTT
>.|TRBV5-8|TRBJ1-4|.
CASSFDTGSTNEKLFF
TGTGCCAGCAGCTTTGACACAGGGTCAACTAATGAAAAACTGTTTTTT
>.|TRBV18|TRBJ1-5|.
CASSQDTDQPQHF
TGTGCCAGCTCACAGGACACCGATCAGCCCCAGCATTTT
>.|TRBV5-6|TRBJ2-3|.
CASSLELASSTDTQYF
TGTGCCAGCAGCTTGGAACTAGCTTCTAGCACAGATACGCAGTATTTT
>few|TRBV5-6|TRBJ1-1|.
CASSPLRVEGEAFF
TGTGCCAGCAGCCCCCTACGTGTGGAGGGTGAAGCTTTCTTT
>.|TRBV19|TRBJ1-6|.
CASSIDSLYNSPLHF
TGTGCCAGTAGTATCGACTCCCTCTATAATTCACCCCTCCACTTT
>.|TRBV21-1|TRBJ2-5|.
CASSKVDRGETQYF
TGTGCCAGCAGCAAAGTCGACAGGGGGGAGACCCAGTACTTC
>few|TRBV5-1|TRBJ1-1|TRBD1
CASSFGQGYINEAFF
TGCGCCAGCAGCTTTGGACAGGGGTATATTAATGAAGCTTTCTTT
>few|TRBV7-9|TRBJ1-5|TRBD1
CASRQNRGRNQPQHF
TGTGCCAGCAGACAGAACAGGGGAAGGAATCAGCCCCAGCATTTT
>.|TRBV24-1|TRBJ2-1|.
CATGTPLGNEQFF
TGTGCCACCGGGACTCCCCTCGGCAATGAGCAGTTCTTC
>.|TRBV19|TRBJ1-2|.
CASSMNTDYGYTF
TGTGCCAGTAGTATGAACACTGACTATGGCTACACCTTC
>.|TRBV30|TRBJ1-2|TRBD1
CAWGQGNYGYTF
TGTGCCTGGGGACAGGGAAACTATGGCTACACCTTC
>.|TRBV5-1|TRBJ1-2|TRBD1
CASSLGTGGYGYTF
TGCGCCAGCAGCTTGGGGACAGGGGGCTATGGCTACACCTTC
>.|TRBV19|TRBJ1-3|TRBD1
CASSPDREGNTIYF
TGTGCCAGTAGTCCGGACAGGGAGGGAAACACCATATATTTT
>.|TRBV19|TRBJ1-3|.
CASSTQGGTGNTIYF
TGTGCCAGTAGTACCCAGGGAGGAACTGGAAACACCATATATTTT
>.|TRBV10-3|TRBJ1-1|.
CAISEYAWVNTEAFF
TGTGCCATCAGTGAGTATGCTTGGGTTAACACTGAAGCTTTCTTT
>.|TRBV7-2|TRBJ2-1|TRBD1
CASSTGQGRTYNEQFF
TGTGCCAGCAGCACGGGACAGGGGAGGACCTACAATGAGCAGTTCTTC
>.|TRBV3-1/TRBV3-2|TRBJ2-5|.
CASSQVGLGQGKETQYF
TGTGCCAGCAGCCAAGTAGGTTTGGGTCAGGGTAAAGAGACCCAGTACTTC
>.|TRBV2|TRBJ1-1|TRBD1
CASRDYRGGTEAFF
TGTGCCAGCAGGGACTACAGGGGTGGGACTGAAGCTTTCTTT
>.|TRBV6-5|TRBJ1-2|TRBD1
CASSLDRVGYTF
TGTGCCAGCAGTTTGGACAGGGTGGGCTACACCTTC
>.|TRBV6-6|TRBJ2-1|TRBD1
CASKTGNNEQFF
TGTGCCAGCAAGACAGGGAACAATGAGCAGTTCTTC
>.|TRBV5-6|TRBJ1-2|.
CASSQTGIDGYTF
TGTGCCAGCAGCCAAACAGGGATCGACGGCTACACCTTC
>once|TRBV5-1|TRBJ1-1|TRBD1
CASSRRTGENTEAFF
TGCGCCAGCAGCCGAAGGACAGGAGAGAACACTGAAGCTTTCTTT
>.|TRBV7-3|TRBJ1-5|.
CASSLYPGQPQHF
TGTGCCAGCAGCTTATATCCTGGTCAGCCCCAGCATTTT